Listed here are 29 T cell receptor beta chains from one sample, sequenced in a study of T-cell memory formation after mild COVID-19. TCRdb passed the 5' RACE reads through MiXCR, listing each CDR3 protein once. The table shows some 180,000 distinct CDR3 sequences, with over 10% occurring only once. Sequenced sample: PBMCs or a T cell subset sorted from them (not recorded which). These receptors all come from a man aged 18 to 29 who had mild COVID-19 (a few samples of this study predate the infection). Cell type and time point are not known.

V usage is TRBV7-9 and J usage is TRBJ1-1; D remains ambiguous. The CDR3 spans 14 residues. Germline V CDR1 and CDR2: SEHNR, FQNEAQ (reference sequence). Trimming took 2 bases from V and 3 from J, leaving 10 bases between them. DNA of the CDR3: TGTGCCAGCAGCTTATTCTCCCAGGACACTGAAGCTTTCTTT. It yields the protein CASSLFSQDTEAFF.

The chain recombines TRBV12-3 or TRBV12-4 with TRBJ2-3; TRBD2 aligns across 10 bases. This CDR3 has 15 amino acids. V lost 8 bases, J lost 0 bases, and 5 bases stayed unmatched. In DNA form, the CDR3 reads TGTGCCAGCCACAGCGGGGGGGCTAGCACAGATACGCAGTATTTT. It yields the protein CASHSGGASTDTQYF.

The chain joins TRBV5-1 to TRBJ2-2; weak D call: TRBD1 (5 bases). This CDR3 is built from 15 residues. The V and J ends lost 3 bases and 4 bases respectively, with 13 bases between them. Germline loops: CDR1 SGHRS, CDR2 YFSETQ. The CDR3 sequence is CASSWNDSPTGELFF. In DNA form, the CDR3 reads TGCGCCAGCAGCTGGAACGACAGTCCCACCGGGGAGCTGTTTTTT.

The rearrangement uses TRBV24-1 and TRBJ2-1; 7 nucleotides align to TRBD1. Per germline, CDR1 KGHDR and CDR2 SFDVKD. V shed 9 bases, J shed 6 bases, and the junction held 4 bases outside the gene matches. The CDR3 has 12 residues. The DNA for the CDR3 is TGTGCCACCTCGGGACAGATCAATGAGCAGTTCTTC. Translated, it gives CATSGQINEQFF.

This clonotype was seen at least ten times. The chain links TRBV14 to TRBJ2-3, with 10 nucleotides matching TRBD1. The junction had 11 bases not matched to a gene; V was cut back by 1 base and J by 4 bases. CDR1 is SGHDN, CDR2 FVKESK, per germline. The CDR3 is made up of 18 amino acids. The CDR3 DNA reads as TGTGCCAGCAGCCAAGTTGGCCTCCGGGACAGGGGCGCAGATACGCAGTATTTT. As protein: CASSQVGLRDRGADTQYF. Drawing the rest from reference TRBV14 and TRBJ2-3, the complete variable domain is EAGVTQFPSHSVIEKGQTVTLRCDPISGHDNLYWYRRVMGKEIKFLLHFVKESKQDESGMPNNRFLAERTGGTYSTLKVQPAELEDSGVYFCASSQVGLRDRGADTQYFGPGTRLTVL.

This clonotype was counted only a few times. The V and J genes are TRBV15 and TRBJ2-5, with 9 bases lining up with TRBD2. Germline CDR1 and CDR2: LNHNV and YYDKDF (reference sequence). The CDR3 contains 16 residues. V gave up 3 bases and J gave up 2 bases; unmatched junction bases: 7. CDR3 nucleotide sequence: TGTGCCACCAGCAGGGGGCTAGCGGGGAAACAAGAGACCCAGTACTTC. It yields the protein CATSRGLAGKQETQYF.

The sample holds many counts of this clonotype. The chain carries TRBV29-1 and TRBJ2-5, with D possibly matching TRBD2 (6 bases). Germline V gene lookup returns CDR1 SQVTM and CDR2 ANQGSEA. The CDR3 totals 10 residues. Trimming shortened V by 7 bases and J by 5 bases, and 8 bases separated the two germline ends. CDR3: CSAGGETQYF. CDR3 bases: TGCAGCGCCGGAGGGGAGACCCAGTACTTC.

This clonotype was counted a few times. The chain recombines TRBV7-3 with TRBJ2-3; 9 nucleotides match TRBD2. This CDR3 contains 16 residues. Trimming cost V 5 bases and J 2 bases; bases outside gene matches: 8. CDR1 and CDR2 from the germline V gene are SGHTA and FQGTGA. The CDR3 nucleotides read TGTGCCAGCAGCCCCGGGGTAGCGGGGGTCACAGATACGCAGTATTTT. Residues: CASSPGVAGVTDTQYF.

The chain uses TRBV4-1 and TRBJ2-5, with TRBD2 identical over 8 bases. V shed 0 bases and J 4 bases; nucleotides not matched to a gene: 7. Per the germline V gene, CDR1 is MGHRA and CDR2 is YSYEKL. This CDR3 spans 16 amino acids. The CDR3 sequence: CASSQDTGGVRETQYF. The CDR3 DNA sequence: TGCGCCAGCAGCCAAGATACCGGGGGGGTAAGAGAGACCCAGTACTTC.

As regards this clonotype: The junction does not match germline at one end; this may be a read error. This chain joins TRBV29-1 and TRBJ2-5; 13 bases are shared with TRBD2. This CDR3 comprises 16 residues. Germline V lookup: CDR1 SQVTM, CDR2 ANQGSEA. The CDR3 here is CSVEGLAGAFQETQYF. DNA of the CDR3: TGCAGCGTCGAAGGACTAGCGGGGGCCTTCCAAGAGACCCAGTACTTC.

This chain uses TRBV12-3 or TRBV12-4 with TRBJ2-5; D might be TRBD2 (6 bases). This CDR3 is built from 15 residues. V lost 3 bases to trimming and J lost 5 bases, with 16 bases between them. The CDR3 spells CASSLPWTMMETQYF. CDR3 DNA: TGTGCCAGCAGTTTGCCCTGGACTATGATGGAGACCCAGTACTTC.

The table lists this clonotype with many counts. This chain joins TRBV7-2 and TRBJ2-7; D call uncertain. Trimming removed 4 bases at V and 3 bases at J, with 13 bases between. CDR3 length equals 14 residues. Germline CDR1 and CDR2: SGHTA and FQGNSA. CDR3 protein: CASSSRTLDYEQYF. The CDR3 DNA is TGTGCCAGCAGCTCACGGACCCTAGACTACGAGCAGTACTTC.

Only a few counts were recorded for this clonotype. CDR3 nucleotide sequence: TGTGCCAGCTCGAGAAAGGAAGGGACAGGGCCCTACAATGAGCAGTTCTTC. This sequence encodes CASSRKEGTGPYNEQFF. The chain has TRBV18 and TRBJ2-1; 9 bases match TRBD1. The CDR3 covers 17 residues. CDR1 is KGHSH, CDR2 LQKENI, per germline. V shed 6 bases and J 2 bases; nucleotides not matched to a gene: 11.

This sequence joins TRBV6-1 and TRBJ2-5, with D possibly TRBD1 on 5 matching bases. CDR1 and CDR2 (germline): MNHNS, SASEGT. CDR3 length: 16 residues. V lost 0 bases and J 4 bases, leaving 15 bases between the germline ends. In DNA, the CDR3 is TGTGCCAGCAGTGAAGCGCTAGGTGGCAGGGCAGAGACCCAGTACTTC. Translation: CASSEALGGRAETQYF.

This chain connects TRBV25-1 to TRBJ1-2; TRBD1 aligns across 7 bases. With 1 base clipped from V and 2 bases from J, the junction kept 4 bases outside the gene matches. The germline V gene encodes CDR1 MGHDK and CDR2 SYGVNS. CDR3 length: 15 residues. The CDR3 DNA reads as TGTGCCAGCAGTGAATGGGGGACAGCAAACTATGGCTACACCTTC. As protein: CASSEWGTANYGYTF.

This clonotype was counted between two and nine times. The V and J genes are TRBV7-3 and TRBJ2-3, with D unclear. The V end was cut by 5 bases, the J end by 4 bases, with 10 bases between. CDR3 length equals 13 residues. CDR1 is SGHTA, CDR2 FQGTGA, per germline. As DNA, the CDR3 is TGTGCCAGCAGCCCCGCTTCGGCAGATACGCAGTATTTT. Residues: CASSPASADTQYF.

V gene TRBV5-1 combines with J gene TRBJ1-6; D not certain. Germline V gives CDR1 SGHRS, CDR2 YFSETQ. The germline V and J ends were trimmed by 0 bases and 10 bases, with 20 bases remaining between them. The CDR3 spans 17 residues. The CDR3 is CASSLAAEGRGRSPLHF. The CDR3 DNA reads TGCGCCAGCAGCTTGGCCGCCGAAGGCCGAGGGCGGTCACCCCTCCACTTT.

The table lists this clonotype with a few counts. The rearrangement joins TRBV10-3 to TRBJ2-2; tentatively, D is TRBD1 (6 bases). The CDR3 spans 15 residues. The V and J ends lost 2 bases and 4 bases respectively, with 11 bases between them. Germline assignment: CDR1 ENHRY and CDR2 SYGVKD. CDR3 DNA sequence: TGTGCCATCAGTGAGACGGGACACATCACCGGGGAGCTGTTTTTT. It yields the protein CAISETGHITGELFF.

This clonotype was seen more than once but under ten times. The J gene is TRBJ2-2, the V gene TRBV14, with D unresolved. The length of the CDR3 is 14 residues. Germline-derived CDR1 and CDR2 are SGHDN and FVKESK. Between the trimmed V and J ends, which lost 4 bases and 3 bases, there was a span of 9 bases. This CDR3 is CASSPNYYTGELFF. The CDR3 DNA follows: TGTGCCAGCAGCCCTAATTACTACACCGGGGAGCTGTTTTTT.

This clonotype was observed at least ten times. The rearrangement links TRBV2 to TRBJ2-3; 11 bases are a match to TRBD2. CDR1 and CDR2 (germline): SNHLY, FYNNEI. There are 15 residues in the CDR3. J lost 7 bases, V lost 6 bases, and 9 bases had no gene match. For the CDR3, the DNA is TGTGCCAGCAGCGCCAGAGGGACTAGCGGCCATACGCAGTATTTT. It encodes CASSARGTSGHTQYF.

Only a few counts were recorded for this clonotype. This chain connects TRBV10-3 to TRBJ2-5; TRBD2 aligns across 12 bases. The CDR3 contains 16 residues. V lost 5 bases to trimming and J lost 2 bases; unmatched junction nucleotides: 6. Germline V gives CDR1 ENHRY, CDR2 SYGVKD. CDR3 sequence (DNA): TGTGCCATCAGTAAGCGACTAGCGGGGGCTCAAGAGACCCAGTACTTC. It codes for CAISKRLAGAQETQYF.

This clonotype was counted many times. The V call is TRBV10-3, the J call TRBJ2-3, with TRBD2 as a possible D gene (5 bases). V lost 0 bases and J lost 4, with 5 bases in between. The CDR3 has 13 amino acids. The germline gives CDR1 ENHRY, CDR2 SYGVKD. CDR3 loop: CAISESGADTQYF. CDR3 nucleotide sequence: TGTGCCATCAGTGAGTCGGGAGCAGATACGCAGTATTTT.

This clonotype was observed a few times. The J gene is TRBJ2-7, the V gene TRBV29-1; no reliable D call. The V end was cut by 4 bases, the J end by 3 bases, with 7 bases between. Germline V gives CDR1 SQVTM, CDR2 ANQGSEA. This CDR3 has 11 amino acids. CDR3 protein: CSVVQDYEQYV. CDR3 coding DNA: TGCAGCGTTGTCCAGGACTACGAGCAGTACGTC.

This clonotype was recorded at least ten times. The V gene is TRBV5-1, the J gene TRBJ2-3, with 9 bases fitting TRBD1. J lost 2 bases, V lost 4 bases, and 2 bases had no gene match. The CDR3 contains 14 residues. The V gene's germline CDR1 is SGHRS and CDR2 YFSETQ. CDR3 coding DNA: TGCGCCAGCAGCGGACAGGGGAACACAGATACGCAGTATTTT. This translates into CASSGQGNTDTQYF.

V usage is TRBV7-8 and J usage is TRBJ2-1; 8 positions match TRBD2. Germline CDR1 is SGHVS and CDR2 is FQNEAQ. The CDR3 contains 15 residues. V gave up 5 bases and J gave up 6 bases; unmatched junction bases: 9. The CDR3 DNA sequence: TGTGCCAGCAGCCGCAGCGGGGGAGAAATCAATGAGCAGTTCTTC. Translating it yields CASSRSGGEINEQFF.

This chain joins TRBV5-1 and TRBJ2-1, with 11 nucleotides matching TRBD2. Germline-derived CDR1 and CDR2 are SGHRS and YFSETQ. The CDR3 consists of 16 residues. J was trimmed by 6 bases and V by 0 bases; bases with no gene match: 5. The CDR3 coding sequence is TGCGCCAGCAGCTTGGCCTTAGCGGGGGGGTCCAATGAGCAGTTCTTC. This sequence encodes CASSLALAGGSNEQFF.

This clonotype was picked up a small number of times. CDR3 sequence: CASSIGTLTGELFF. Here the CDR3 DNA reads TGTGCCAGCAGCATTGGGACGCTGACCGGGGAGCTGTTTTTT. The rearrangement uses TRBV7-9 and TRBJ2-2; either TRBD1 or TRBD2 may fit D (5 bases each). Germline loops: CDR1 SEHNR, CDR2 FQNEAQ (reference sequence). The V end lost 5 bases, the J end lost 5 bases, and 12 bases lay between the germline ends. CDR3 size: 14 residues.

This clonotype was detected only once. This chain links TRBV6-6 with TRBJ1-5; D remains unclear. The CDR3 is made up of 13 amino acids. Germline loops: CDR1 MNHNY, CDR2 SVGAGI (reference sequence). V dropped 2 bases and J dropped 5 bases, with 7 bases sitting between them. The CDR3 DNA follows: TGTGCCAGCAGTTACAACCGTGATCAGCCCCAGCATTTT. Amino acids: CASSYNRDQPQHF.

CDR3 amino acids: CASSPRVTEQFF. CDR3 nucleotide sequence: TGTGCCAGCAGCCCCCGGGTTACCGAGCAGTTCTTC. The chain uses TRBV7-2 and TRBJ2-1; D gene unclear. The CDR3 is 12 residues long. Germline CDR1 and CDR2: SGHTA and FQGNSA. V was shortened by 5 bases and J by 10 bases, with 12 bases between the two germline ends.